This T cell receptor beta chain appears in the sequencing data of a study of T-cell reconstitution after alpha-beta-depleted transplantation in children. The J segment lost 3 bases and the V segment lost 4 bases, leaving 8 bases of the junction unmatched. Germline loops: CDR1 SEHNR, CDR2 FQNEAQ (reference sequence). The CDR3 is 15 residues long. Preparing the TCRbeta library involved the use of unique molecular identifiers. TCRdb re-called the PCR reads with MiXCR, one entry per CDR3 protein. The sample lists approximately 170,000 distinct CDR3 sequences, 11% seen once, with around 14% in the top ten. This clonotype was seen ten or more times. Its antigen is currently unknown. Study-level findings and limits: Newly produced T cells mostly accounted for T-cell counts and diversity one year post-transplant. Several hundred expanded graft clones reportedly were the source of alpha-beta T cells about two months after transplant.

Specimen: PBMCs, collected before TCRalphabeta/CD19-depleted stem cell transplant. The receptor comes from a boy aged 2 to 9 with acute myeloid leukemia, due to receive a stem cell transplant. The V and J genes are TRBV7-9 and TRBJ1-1; 7 bases line up with TRBD1. CDR3 amino acids: CASSSRQGMDTEAFF. The CDR3 region has the DNA TGTGCCAGCAGCTCGAGACAGGGTATGGACACTGAAGCTTTCTTT.